The clone carrying this TCR beta chain was seen only once. Its antigen is unknown. This specimen comes from a study of T cell responses to AZD1222 COVID-19 vaccine. Points from the study as a whole: Regions left unmutated in variants are reportedly the target of nearly half of spike-specific TCRs.

Profiled with immunoSEQ multiplex PCR; TCRdb holds only in-frame clones, not every one. The table shows more than 85,000 clones, with approximately 91% occurring only once. The CDR3 sequence is 14 residues long. Trimming took off 6 bases at V and 7 bases at J, with 16 bases between the two ends. Per the germline V gene, CDR1 is MNHEY and CDR2 is SVGEGT. This clonotype was sampled from an adult who received the AZD1222 COVID-19 vaccine. The material was peripheral blood, obtained 28 days after the second AZD1222 dose. The chain combines TRBV6-2 or TRBV6-3 with TRBJ1-5; D unresolved. The CDR3 reads CASSDGWISQPQHF. CDR3 DNA sequence: TGTGCCAGCAGCGACGGGTGGATTAGCCAGCCCCAGCATTTT.